These T cell receptor beta chains were read from a single sample in a study of cytomegalovirus exposure and HLA in healthy donors. The protocol was immunoSEQ multiplex PCR, while the TCRdb copy is restricted to in-frame clones and leaves out a portion. The sample lists around 150,000 clones, around 90% seen once, with about 3% in the top ten. The sample consisted of PBMCs. The receptors originated from a woman between 18 and 29 years old in good health and CMV-seropositive. Each CDR3 is given with its conserved first and last residue. A D gene is named only where the DNA matches it firmly. Size tells how often a clone was seen (once, few, many) or the class of an expanded clone, and some rows leave it out.

CDR3 protein: CASSLASQGAGSTEAFF; CDR3 DNA: TGTGCCAGCAGCTTAGCCTCCCAGGGGGCAGGTAGCACTGAAGCTTTCTTT; clone size: .; D gene: TRBD1; CDR3 length: 17; V gene: TRBV7-8; J gene: TRBJ1-1
CDR3 protein: CASSYLEEETQYF; CDR3 DNA: TGTGCCAGCAGTTACCTAGAGGAGGAGACCCAGTACTTC; clone size: once; D gene: .; CDR3 length: 13; V gene: TRBV6-6; J gene: TRBJ2-5
CDR3 protein: CASSLGRGQGGELFF; CDR3 DNA: TGTGCCAGCAGTTTGGGTAGGGGGCAAGGCGGGGAGCTGTTTTTT; clone size: .; D gene: TRBD1; CDR3 length: 15; V gene: TRBV5-4; J gene: TRBJ2-2
CDR3 protein: CASSPGLAGTYEQYF; CDR3 DNA: TGTGCCAGCAGCCCTGGACTAGCGGGAACCTACGAGCAGTACTTC; clone size: .; D gene: TRBD2; CDR3 length: 15; V gene: TRBV7-8; J gene: TRBJ2-7
CDR3 protein: CASTLGLAGVNEQFF; CDR3 DNA: TGTGCCAGCACTCTAGGGCTAGCGGGAGTCAATGAGCAGTTCTTC; clone size: .; D gene: TRBD2; CDR3 length: 15; V gene: TRBV6-5; J gene: TRBJ2-1
CDR3 protein: CASSLDLTVETQYF; CDR3 DNA: TGTGCCAGCAGCTTAGATTTAACAGTGGAGACCCAGTACTTC; clone size: .; D gene: .; CDR3 length: 14; V gene: TRBV11-3; J gene: TRBJ2-5
CDR3 protein: CASSLVYSGELFF; CDR3 DNA: TGTGCCAGCAGCTTAGTGTATTCCGGGGAGCTGTTTTTT; clone size: few; D gene: .; CDR3 length: 13; V gene: TRBV7-7; J gene: TRBJ2-2
CDR3 protein: CASSLSGAGRYMGPVWETQYF; CDR3 DNA: TGTGCCAGCAGTTTATCCGGCGCGGGGCGGTATATGGGACCAGTTTGGGAGACCCAGTACTTC; clone size: .; D gene: .; CDR3 length: 21; V gene: TRBV27; J gene: TRBJ2-5
CDR3 protein: CASGPQAEPQHF; CDR3 DNA: TGTGCTAGTGGCCCCCAAGCGGAGCCCCAGCATTTT; clone size: .; D gene: .; CDR3 length: 12; V gene: TRBV12-5; J gene: TRBJ1-5
CDR3 protein: CASSPFPNTEAFF; CDR3 DNA: TGTGCCAGCAGCCCTTTTCCGAACACTGAAGCTTTCTTT; clone size: .; D gene: .; CDR3 length: 13; V gene: TRBV7-3; J gene: TRBJ1-1
CDR3 protein: CATSRLRGVKDGELFF; CDR3 DNA: TGTGCCACCAGCCGTCTGCGGGGGGTCAAGGACGGGGAGCTGTTTTTT; clone size: once; D gene: TRBD2; CDR3 length: 16; V gene: TRBV15; J gene: TRBJ2-2
CDR3 protein: CASSPGGRDGAYEQYF; CDR3 DNA: TGTGCCAGCAGCCCGGGGGGTCGGGATGGGGCCTACGAGCAGTACTTC; clone size: .; D gene: TRBD2; CDR3 length: 16; V gene: TRBV13; J gene: TRBJ2-7
CDR3 protein: CASSFYAGGPGGELFF; CDR3 DNA: TGTGCCAGCAGCTTTTACGCGGGAGGGCCCGGCGGGGAGCTGTTTTTT; clone size: .; D gene: TRBD2; CDR3 length: 16; V gene: TRBV7-2; J gene: TRBJ2-2
CDR3 protein: CAGGWELSEQYF; CDR3 DNA: TGTGCCGGCGGGTGGGAGCTTTCCGAGCAGTACTTC; clone size: .; D gene: .; CDR3 length: 12; V gene: TRBV10-3; J gene: TRBJ2-7
CDR3 protein: CASSFGLAPQETQYF; CDR3 DNA: TGTGCCAGCAGCTTCGGACTGGCCCCTCAAGAGACCCAGTACTTC; clone size: .; D gene: .; CDR3 length: 15; V gene: TRBV5-8; J gene: TRBJ2-5
CDR3 protein: CASSLVTGGPGNTIYF; CDR3 DNA: TGTGCCAGCAGCTTGGTTACAGGGGGTCCTGGAAACACCATATATTTT; clone size: .; D gene: TRBD1; CDR3 length: 16; V gene: TRBV5-6; J gene: TRBJ1-3
CDR3 protein: CSVEGRYQETQYF; CDR3 DNA: TGCAGCGTTGAGGGCAGGTACCAAGAGACCCAGTACTTC; clone size: .; D gene: .; CDR3 length: 13; V gene: TRBV29-1; J gene: TRBJ2-5
CDR3 protein: CASSNTRRVQFF; CDR3 DNA: TGTGCCAGCAGCAACACTAGGAGGGTCCAGTTCTTC; clone size: .; D gene: .; CDR3 length: 12; V gene: TRBV14; J gene: TRBJ2-1
CDR3 protein: CASSQDRGQEEKLFF; CDR3 DNA: TGTGCCAGCAGCCAAGATAGGGGGCAGGAGGAAAAACTGTTTTTT; clone size: once; D gene: TRBD1; CDR3 length: 15; V gene: TRBV4-2; J gene: TRBJ1-4
CDR3 protein: CAWSVLLGGLGTEAFF; CDR3 DNA: TGTGCCTGGAGTGTACTATTGGGGGGGCTCGGGACTGAAGCTTTCTTT; clone size: .; D gene: .; CDR3 length: 16; V gene: TRBV30; J gene: TRBJ1-1
CDR3 protein: CASSPAGTGPNEQFF; CDR3 DNA: TGCGCCAGCAGTCCAGCCGGGACAGGGCCCAATGAGCAGTTCTTC; clone size: once; D gene: TRBD1; CDR3 length: 15; V gene: TRBV10-1; J gene: TRBJ2-1
CDR3 protein: CASRSLDRGPPHTEAFF; CDR3 DNA: TGTGCCAGCCGCTCGTTGGACAGGGGACCACCTCACACTGAAGCTTTCTTT; clone size: .; D gene: TRBD1; CDR3 length: 17; V gene: TRBV7-9; J gene: TRBJ1-1
CDR3 protein: CASSLDRGHLWGEKLFF; CDR3 DNA: TGCGCCAGCAGCCTCGACAGGGGGCACCTTTGGGGGGAAAAACTGTTTTTT; clone size: .; D gene: TRBD1; CDR3 length: 17; V gene: TRBV5-1; J gene: TRBJ1-4
CDR3 protein: CASSIVHSGRAGKEETQYF; CDR3 DNA: TGTGCCAGTAGTATAGTCCATAGCGGGAGGGCGGGGAAAGAAGAGACCCAGTACTTC; clone size: .; D gene: TRBD2; CDR3 length: 19; V gene: TRBV19; J gene: TRBJ2-5
CDR3 protein: CASYGLADTYEQYF; CDR3 DNA: TGTGCCAGCTACGGACTAGCGGATACATACGAGCAGTACTTC; clone size: .; D gene: TRBD2; CDR3 length: 14; V gene: TRBV6-6; J gene: TRBJ2-7
CDR3 protein: CAWSVREYGLEAFF; CDR3 DNA: TGTGCCTGGAGTGTACGGGAATACGGGCTTGAAGCTTTCTTT; clone size: .; D gene: .; CDR3 length: 14; V gene: TRBV30; J gene: TRBJ1-1
CDR3 protein: CASSLTSGSGANVLTF; CDR3 DNA: TGTGCCAGCAGCTTGACTAGCGGCTCTGGGGCCAACGTCCTGACTTTC; clone size: once; D gene: TRBD2; CDR3 length: 16; V gene: TRBV7-6; J gene: TRBJ2-6
CDR3 protein: CASSQGVLAGEKLHEQYF; CDR3 DNA: TGTGCCAGCAGCCAGGGGGTACTAGCGGGAGAAAAACTCCACGAGCAGTACTTC; clone size: .; D gene: TRBD2; CDR3 length: 18; V gene: TRBV7-8; J gene: TRBJ2-7
CDR3 protein: CASSRDRDSNYEQYF; CDR3 DNA: TGTGCCAGCTCACGGGACCGGGACTCAAACTACGAGCAGTACTTC; clone size: .; D gene: .; CDR3 length: 15; V gene: TRBV18; J gene: TRBJ2-7
CDR3 protein: CSVARGETQYF; CDR3 DNA: TGCAGCGTTGCACGCGGGGAGACCCAGTACTTC; clone size: .; D gene: .; CDR3 length: 11; V gene: TRBV29-1; J gene: TRBJ2-5
CDR3 protein: CASSLQGGPGEQFF; CDR3 DNA: TGTGCCAGCAGTTTACAAGGAGGGCCAGGTGAGCAGTTCTTC; clone size: .; D gene: .; CDR3 length: 14; V gene: TRBV27; J gene: TRBJ2-1
CDR3 protein: CASSVGLFEETQYF; CDR3 DNA: TGTGCCAGCAGTGTGGGACTTTTTGAAGAGACCCAGTACTTC; clone size: .; D gene: .; CDR3 length: 14; V gene: TRBV6-1; J gene: TRBJ2-5
CDR3 protein: CASSLGTGGETQYF; CDR3 DNA: TGCGCCAGCAGCTTGGGGACAGGGGGAGAGACCCAGTACTTC; clone size: once; D gene: TRBD1; CDR3 length: 14; V gene: TRBV5-1; J gene: TRBJ2-5
CDR3 protein: CAWNLGAASIYGYTF; CDR3 DNA: TGTGCCTGGAACCTAGGGGCGGCCAGTATCTATGGCTACACCTTC; clone size: .; D gene: .; CDR3 length: 15; V gene: TRBV30; J gene: TRBJ1-2
CDR3 protein: CASSRGQGRTGELFF; CDR3 DNA: TGTGCCAGCAGTCGCGGACAGGGGCGAACCGGGGAGCTGTTTTTT; clone size: .; D gene: TRBD1; CDR3 length: 15; V gene: TRBV6-6; J gene: TRBJ2-2
CDR3 protein: CASSSRRGKDTGELFF; CDR3 DNA: TGTGCCAGCAGTTCTCGCAGGGGGAAGGACACCGGGGAGCTGTTTTTT; clone size: .; D gene: TRBD1; CDR3 length: 16; V gene: TRBV6-5; J gene: TRBJ2-2
CDR3 protein: CASSPKLEGGYTF; CDR3 DNA: TGTGCCAGCTCACCAAAGCTAGAGGGCGGCTACACCTTC; clone size: .; D gene: .; CDR3 length: 13; V gene: TRBV18; J gene: TRBJ1-2